This T cell receptor (beta chain) was found in a study of identical twins. The sample holds a few counts of this clonotype. TCRdb reprocessed the 5' RACE reads with MiXCR, giving one entry per CDR3 protein. The sample has 550,000 to 700,000 distinct CDR3 sequences, 21% seen once. This sample was shared with a second study, whose subject was T cells expressing NK-cell markers.

This sequence originates from a woman aged 18-29 years in good health. Material for sequencing was PBMCs.

CDR3 bases: TGTGCCAGCAGTTTTGGGCAGGGAGATACGCAGTATTTT. Amino acids: CASSFGQGDTQYF. V gene TRBV27 combines with J gene TRBJ2-3, with D possibly being TRBD1 (5 bases). The V gene lost 3 bases and the J gene lost 5 bases, with 9 bases spanning the gap. CDR3 length equals 13 residues. Per germline, CDR1 MNHEY and CDR2 SMNVEV (reference sequence).